The sequence of this TCR beta chain was determined in a study of identical twins' blood T cells. Study information: Roughly 6 alpha and roughly six beta libraries together yielded about 46 million reads.

TCRdb recomputed calls from the 5' RACE reads with MiXCR, one row per CDR3 protein. The sample includes about 370,000 distinct CDR3 sequences, roughly 30% of them seen just once. On this clonotype itself: Its antigen remains unidentified. This clone may be a read error of a much larger clone one base away.

All three twin pairs grew up together with likely shared infections and vaccines. General study findings and limits: Twins shared more top CDR3 clonotypes than unrelated donors did. Mainly, cloneset size products determined shared clonotypes, twins included.

The V and J ends lost 5 bases and 12 bases, in that order; junction bases with no gene match: 16. This CDR3 is built from 16 residues. The germline CDR1 and CDR2 sequences are MNHEY and SMNVEV (reference sequence). Source material: PBMCs. This chain uses TRBV27 with TRBJ2-1, with 10 bases identical to TRBD1. This receptor was identified in a woman aged 18-49 years in good health. In nucleotides, the CDR3 is TGTGCCAGCAGTCAATTGACAGGGGGCCTTGACCAATGGCAGTTCTTC. It encodes CASSQLTGGLDQWQFF.